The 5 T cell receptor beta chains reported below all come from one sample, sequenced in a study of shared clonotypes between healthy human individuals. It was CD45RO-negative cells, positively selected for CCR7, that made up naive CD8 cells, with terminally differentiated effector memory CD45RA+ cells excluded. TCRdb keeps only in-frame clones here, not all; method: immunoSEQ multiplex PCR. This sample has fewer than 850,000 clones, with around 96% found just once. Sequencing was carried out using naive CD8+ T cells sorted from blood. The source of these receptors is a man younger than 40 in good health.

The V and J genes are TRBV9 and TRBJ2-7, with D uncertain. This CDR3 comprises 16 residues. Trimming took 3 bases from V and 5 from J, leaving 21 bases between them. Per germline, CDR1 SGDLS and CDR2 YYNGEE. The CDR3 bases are TGTGCCAGCAGCGCAGAGTCGCTAGGCGCCGCCAACGAGCAGTACTTC. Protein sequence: CASSAESLGAANEQYF.

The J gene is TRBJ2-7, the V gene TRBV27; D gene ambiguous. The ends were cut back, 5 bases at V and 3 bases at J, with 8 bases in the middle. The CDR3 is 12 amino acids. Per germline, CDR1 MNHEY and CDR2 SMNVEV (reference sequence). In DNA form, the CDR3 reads TGTGCCAGCAGTGCGACTGGCTACGAGCAGTACTTC. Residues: CASSATGYEQYF.

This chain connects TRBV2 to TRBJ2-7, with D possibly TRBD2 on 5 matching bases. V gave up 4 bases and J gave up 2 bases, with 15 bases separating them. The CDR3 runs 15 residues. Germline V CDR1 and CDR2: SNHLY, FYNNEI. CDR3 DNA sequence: TGTGCCAGCAGTGGGGTGGACTTAACAACCTACGAGCAGTACTTC. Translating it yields CASSGVDLTTYEQYF.

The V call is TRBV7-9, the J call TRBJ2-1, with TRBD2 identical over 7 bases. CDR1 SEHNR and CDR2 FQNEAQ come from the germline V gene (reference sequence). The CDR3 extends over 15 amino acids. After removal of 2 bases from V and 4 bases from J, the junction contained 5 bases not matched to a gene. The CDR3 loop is CASSLISGAYNEQFF. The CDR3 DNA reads TGTGCCAGCAGCTTAATAAGCGGGGCGTACAATGAGCAGTTCTTC.

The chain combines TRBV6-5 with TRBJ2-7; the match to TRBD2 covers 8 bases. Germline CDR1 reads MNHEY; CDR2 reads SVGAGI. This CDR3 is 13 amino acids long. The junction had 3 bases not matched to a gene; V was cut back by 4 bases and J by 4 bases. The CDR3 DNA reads TGTGCCAGCAGTTGGCGGGAGGCATACGAGCAGTACTTC. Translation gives CASSWREAYEQYF.